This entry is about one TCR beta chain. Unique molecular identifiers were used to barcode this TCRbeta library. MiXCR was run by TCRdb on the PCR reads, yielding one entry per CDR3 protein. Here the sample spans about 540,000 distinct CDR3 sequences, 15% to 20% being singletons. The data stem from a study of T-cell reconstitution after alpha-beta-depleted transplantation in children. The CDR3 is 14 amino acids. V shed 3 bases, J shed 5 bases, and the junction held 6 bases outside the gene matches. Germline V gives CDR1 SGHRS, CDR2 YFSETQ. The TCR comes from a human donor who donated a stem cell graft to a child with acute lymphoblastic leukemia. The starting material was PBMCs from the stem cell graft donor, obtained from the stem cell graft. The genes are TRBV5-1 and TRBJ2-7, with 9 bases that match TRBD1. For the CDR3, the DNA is TGCGCCAGCAGCTCCCCCGGGACAGGGAACGAGCAGTACTTC. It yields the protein CASSSPGTGNEQYF.